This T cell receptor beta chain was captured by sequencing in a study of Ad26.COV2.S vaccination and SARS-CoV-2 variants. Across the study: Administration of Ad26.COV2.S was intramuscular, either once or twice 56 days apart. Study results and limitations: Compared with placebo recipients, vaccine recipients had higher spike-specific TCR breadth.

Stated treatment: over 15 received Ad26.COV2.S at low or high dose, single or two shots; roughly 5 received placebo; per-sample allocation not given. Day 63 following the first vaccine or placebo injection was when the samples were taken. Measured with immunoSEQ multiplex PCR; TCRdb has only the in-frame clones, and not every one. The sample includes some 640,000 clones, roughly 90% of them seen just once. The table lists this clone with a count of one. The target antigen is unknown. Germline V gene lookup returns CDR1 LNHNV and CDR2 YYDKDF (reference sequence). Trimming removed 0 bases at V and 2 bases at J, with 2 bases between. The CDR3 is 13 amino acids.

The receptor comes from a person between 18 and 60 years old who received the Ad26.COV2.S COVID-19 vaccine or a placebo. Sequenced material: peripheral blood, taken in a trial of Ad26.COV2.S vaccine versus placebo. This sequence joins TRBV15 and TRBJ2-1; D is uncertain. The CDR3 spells CATSRETYNEQFF. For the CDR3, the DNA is TGTGCCACCAGCAGAGAGACCTACAATGAGCAGTTCTTC.